Detailed here is one TCR beta chain. The target antigen is unknown. TCRdb keeps only in-frame clones here, not all; method: immunoSEQ multiplex PCR. Of around 79,000 clones in the sample, 60% to 85% were seen once. The data are from a study of vaccination effects on CD4 cells after COVID-19. Trimming removed 2 bases at V and 7 bases at J, with 9 bases between. This CDR3 is 12 amino acids long. Germline CDR1 and CDR2: GTSNPN and SVGIG (reference sequence). The study, taken as a whole, reports: Vaccine- and infection-induced clones showed marked clonal contraction late following vaccination. Of the vaccine-induced clones from healthy vaccinees, merely 1 of 255 recognized common cold coronaviruses as well.

Within the ViraFEST assay, antigen-specific CD4+ T cells underwent expansion with viral peptide pools prior to sequencing. An approximately 10-day culture period preceded the isolation of CD4+ T cells. Nucleocapsid antibodies stayed negative before and after vaccination, showing no earlier SARS-CoV-2 infection. Over 1.5 million PBMC per well were cultured with 10 IU/ml IL-2 and approximately 9.1 ug/ml peptides. On day 3 and again on day 7, half the medium was replaced with IL-2 medium. The V call is TRBV30, the J call TRBJ2-4; a possible D gene is TRBD1 (6 bases). This receptor was identified in a human donor who received a COVID-19 vaccine. The material sequenced was CD4+ T cells from PBMCs cultured with SARS-CoV-2 spike peptides, taken before COVID-19 vaccination. In DNA, the CDR3 is TGTGCCTGGAGTCTGGGGGCCAACATTCAGTACTTC. Its protein is CAWSLGANIQYF.